Given below is one T cell receptor (beta chain) in context. The entry originates in a study of human T cells and chemical hapten exposure. As for the study in general: Patients were given diphenylcyclopropenone on the scalp weekly across the approximately 22-week study.

The time point here: patch test 1, 2 weeks after DPC sensitization. Sample treatment: therapeutic diphenylcyclopropenone sensitization with weekly scalp DPC. TCRdb redid the calling of the RACE reads with MiXCR, one entry per CDR3 protein. Counted here are some 94,000 distinct CDR3 sequences, approximately 13% occurring once; the ten biggest clones make up roughly 2%. Germline loops: CDR1 MNHEY, CDR2 SMNVEV (reference sequence). This CDR3 has 13 residues. With 3 bases removed from V and 6 bases from J, the gap between germline ends came to 12 bases. This receptor was obtained from a woman aged 40 to 49 with alopecia areata. Some clones in this sample may be carry-over from other donors' samples. Sequences were derived from whole blood, sampled in connection with sensitization to the hapten diphenylcyclopropenone (DPC). The genes are TRBV27 and TRBJ2-7, with D possibly being TRBD2 (6 bases). CDR3 sequence reads: CASSFGPEGEQYF. DNA for the CDR3: TGTGCCAGCAGTTTTGGCCCGGAGGGCGAGCAGTACTTC.